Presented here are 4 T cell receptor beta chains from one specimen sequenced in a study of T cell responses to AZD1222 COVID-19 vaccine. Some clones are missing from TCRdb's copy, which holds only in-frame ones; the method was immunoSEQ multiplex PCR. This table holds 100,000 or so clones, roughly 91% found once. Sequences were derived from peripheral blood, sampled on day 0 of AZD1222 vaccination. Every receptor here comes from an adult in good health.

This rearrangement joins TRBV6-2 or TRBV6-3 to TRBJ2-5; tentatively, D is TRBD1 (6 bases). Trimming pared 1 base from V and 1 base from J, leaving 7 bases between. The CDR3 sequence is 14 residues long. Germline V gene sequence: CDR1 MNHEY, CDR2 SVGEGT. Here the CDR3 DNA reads TGTGCCAGCAGTTACTTGACAGGCCAAGAGACCCAGTACTTC. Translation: CASSYLTGQETQYF.

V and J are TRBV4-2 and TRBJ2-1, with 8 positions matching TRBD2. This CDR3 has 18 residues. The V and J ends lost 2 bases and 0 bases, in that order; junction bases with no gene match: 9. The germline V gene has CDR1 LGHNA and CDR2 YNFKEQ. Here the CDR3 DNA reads TGTGCCAGCAGCCAAATGAGCGGGAGCGACAGCTCCTACAATGAGCAGTTCTTC. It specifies CASSQMSGSDSSYNEQFF.

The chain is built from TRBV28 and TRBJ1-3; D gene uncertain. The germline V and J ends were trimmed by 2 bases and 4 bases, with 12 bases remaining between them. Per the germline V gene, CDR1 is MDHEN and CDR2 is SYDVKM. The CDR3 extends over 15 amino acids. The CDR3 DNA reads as TGTGCCAGCAGTTTACCACGAGGTTCGGGAAACACCATATATTTT. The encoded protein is CASSLPRGSGNTIYF.

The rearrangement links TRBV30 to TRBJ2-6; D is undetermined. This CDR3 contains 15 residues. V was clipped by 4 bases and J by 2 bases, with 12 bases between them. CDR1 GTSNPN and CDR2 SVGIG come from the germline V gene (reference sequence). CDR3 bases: TGTGCCTGGACCCTTCATGGGGCTGGGGCCAACGTCCTGACTTTC. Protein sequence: CAWTLHGAGANVLTF.